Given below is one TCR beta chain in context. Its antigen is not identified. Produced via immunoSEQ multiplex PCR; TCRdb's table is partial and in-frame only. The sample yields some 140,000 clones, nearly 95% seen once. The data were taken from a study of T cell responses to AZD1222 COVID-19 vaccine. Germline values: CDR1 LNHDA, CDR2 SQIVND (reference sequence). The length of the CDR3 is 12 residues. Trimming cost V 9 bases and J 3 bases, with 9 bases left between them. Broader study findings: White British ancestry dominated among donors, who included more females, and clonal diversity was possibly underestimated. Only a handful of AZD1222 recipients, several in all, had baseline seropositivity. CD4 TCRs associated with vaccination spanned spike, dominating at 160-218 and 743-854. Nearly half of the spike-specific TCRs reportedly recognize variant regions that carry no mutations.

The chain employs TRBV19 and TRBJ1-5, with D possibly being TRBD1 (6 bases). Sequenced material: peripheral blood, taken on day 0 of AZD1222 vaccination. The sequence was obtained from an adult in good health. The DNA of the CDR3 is TGTGCCAGCAGGGGACCCAATCAGCCCCAGCATTTT. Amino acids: CASRGPNQPQHF.